A selection of T cell receptor beta chains follows, all from one sample in a study of Ad26.COV2.S vaccination and SARS-CoV-2 variants. Data came from immunoSEQ multiplex PCR; TCRdb stores just in-frame clones and leaves some out. This sample has about 480,000 clones, with around 88% found just once. Source: peripheral blood, taken in a trial of Ad26.COV2.S vaccine versus placebo. Receptor source: a person between 18 and 65 years old who received the Ad26.COV2.S COVID-19 vaccine or a placebo. CDR3s include the opening cysteine and the closing phenylalanine or tryptophan. A D gene is named only where the DNA matches it firmly. Size is stated for part of the rows, as once, few or many counts, or as a class when the clone is expanded.

d_call,v_call,clone_size,j_call,cdr3_aa,cdr3_nt
TRBD1,TRBV19,.,TRBJ1-5,CASSIGLAGGTSQPQHF,TGTGCCAGTAGTATTGGTTTGGCAGGGGGTACGAGTCAGCCCCAGCATTTT
TRBD1,TRBV28,.,TRBJ1-6,CASSLMSTGGYYSPLHF,TGTGCCAGCAGTTTAATGTCGACAGGGGGCTATTATTCACCCCTCCACTTT
TRBD1,TRBV28,.,TRBJ1-6,CASSPPGTGDSPLHF,TGTGCCAGCAGTCCTCCCGGGACAGGGGATTCACCCCTCCACTTT
TRBD2,TRBV4-1,once,TRBJ2-7,CASSQSLAVGYEQYF,TGCGCCAGCAGCCAAAGCCTAGCGGTAGGGTACGAGCAGTACTTC
.,TRBV6-1,many,TRBJ1-2,CASSESWRGYTF,TGTGCCAGCAGTGAATCGTGGCGGGGCTACACCTTC
.,TRBV10-3,once,TRBJ1-2,CAISEEGIGYTF,TGTGCCATCAGTGAAGAGGGGATAGGCTACACCTTC
.,TRBV5-4,.,TRBJ1-4,CASSLGRRNEKLFF,TGTGCCAGCAGCTTGGGGCGCAGAAATGAAAAACTGTTTTTT
.,TRBV29-1,.,TRBJ1-2,CSVEDQVPSRGYTF,TGCAGCGTTGAAGATCAGGTACCATCCCGCGGCTACACCTTC
.,TRBV10-3,.,TRBJ1-1,CAIRGTGGNTEAFF,TGTGCCATCAGGGGGACCGGCGGCAACACTGAAGCTTTCTTT
TRBD2,TRBV19,.,TRBJ2-1,CASTPRRLAGYNEQFF,TGTGCCAGTACCCCACGAAGGCTAGCGGGCTACAATGAGCAGTTCTTC
.,TRBV4-3,.,TRBJ2-1,CASSQTSWQGGEQFF,TGCGCCAGCAGCCAGACCTCGTGGCAGGGTGGAGAGCAGTTCTTC
.,TRBV28,once,TRBJ1-5,CASTRVERDQPQHF,TGTGCCAGCACCAGGGTGGAGAGGGATCAGCCCCAGCATTTT
TRBD2,TRBV28,.,TRBJ2-2,CASISVAGGPRIGELFF,TGTGCCAGCATATCGGTAGCGGGAGGGCCGCGGATCGGGGAGCTGTTTTTT
TRBD1,TRBV2,.,TRBJ1-1,CATGGQPNTEAFF,TGTGCCACCGGGGGACAGCCGAACACTGAAGCTTTCTTT
.,TRBV10-3,.,TRBJ2-2,CAISQDKPGELFF,TGTGCCATCAGTCAGGACAAGCCCGGGGAGCTGTTTTTT
.,TRBV5-1,.,TRBJ2-3,CASSAEGDTQYF,TGCGCCAGCAGCGCGGAAGGGGATACGCAGTATTTT
TRBD1,TRBV2,.,TRBJ2-7,CASRLSRDRSYEQYF,TGTGCCAGCAGACTTTCTCGGGACAGATCCTACGAGCAGTACTTC
.,TRBV14,.,TRBJ2-1,CASSGPDEQFF,TGTGCCAGCAGCGGTCCCGATGAGCAGTTCTTC
TRBD1,TRBV5-1,.,TRBJ2-7,CASRSAGQGSAYEQYF,TGCGCCAGCAGATCGGCTGGACAGGGTTCTGCCTACGAGCAGTACTTC
TRBD1,TRBV12-3/TRBV12-4,few,TRBJ1-1,CASSLFRQGAFF,TGTGCCAGCAGTTTATTCCGACAGGGGGCTTTCTTT
TRBD2,TRBV28,.,TRBJ2-7,CASRPGTRGFYEQYF,TGTGCCAGCAGGCCCGGGACTAGGGGGTTCTACGAGCAGTACTTC
TRBD2,TRBV7-2,.,TRBJ2-7,CASSITGAGAYEQYF,TGTGCCAGCAGCATTACTGGGGCGGGAGCTTACGAGCAGTACTTC
.,TRBV30,.,TRBJ2-7,CAWIGDLWGEQYF,TGTGCCTGGATTGGTGATCTCTGGGGGGAGCAGTACTTC
.,TRBV27,.,TRBJ1-2,CASSSPAAGAYGYTF,TGTGCCAGCAGTTCACCCGCCGCCGGTGCCTATGGCTACACCTTC
.,TRBV29-1,.,TRBJ1-2,CSVEGGQGAYGYTF,TGCAGCGTTGAAGGAGGGCAGGGTGCCTATGGCTACACCTTC
.,TRBV28,once,TRBJ1-5,CASSLGFRGNQPQHF,TGTGCCAGCAGTTTAGGGTTTCGGGGTAATCAGCCCCAGCATTTT
TRBD1,TRBV19,.,TRBJ2-7,CASRGTGTDEQYF,TGTGCCAGTAGGGGGACAGGGACGGACGAGCAGTACTTC
.,TRBV24-1,.,TRBJ2-5,CATSDQTETQYF,TGTGCCACCAGTGATCAAACAGAGACCCAGTACTTC
.,TRBV27,.,TRBJ2-7,CASSSHSPGGYEQYF,TGTGCCAGCAGTTCCCACTCCCCAGGTGGCTACGAGCAGTACTTC
.,TRBV6-5,.,TRBJ2-5,CASSYGGETQYF,TGTGCCAGCAGTTATGGGGGGGAGACCCAGTACTTC
.,TRBV5-8,once,TRBJ1-2,CASSPGDLGSYTF,TGTGCCAGCAGCCCAGGGGACCTTGGGAGCTACACCTTC
.,TRBV7-6,.,TRBJ2-3,CASSSPASKTSDTQYF,TGTGCCAGCAGCTCCCCCGCGAGCAAAACTAGCGATACGCAGTATTTT
.,TRBV5-1,.,TRBJ2-5,CASSLGEVQKTQYF,TGCGCCAGCAGCTTAGGTGAGGTCCAGAAGACCCAGTACTTC
TRBD1,TRBV7-3,.,TRBJ2-5,CASSPQTGLGETQYF,TGTGCCAGCAGCCCACAGACAGGGCTGGGGGAGACCCAGTACTTC
.,TRBV5-1,once,TRBJ2-1,CASSFGAIHNEQFF,TGCGCCAGCAGCTTTGGAGCGATCCACAATGAGCAGTTCTTC
.,TRBV29-1,.,TRBJ2-5,CSVAGGGVETQYF,TGCAGCGTTGCTGGGGGTGGAGTGGAGACCCAGTACTTC
TRBD2,TRBV5-1,.,TRBJ2-1,CASSLAGERGRIF,TGCGCCAGCAGCTTGGCCGGGGAGCGGGGGCGGATCTTC
.,TRBV7-2,.,TRBJ2-2,CASSLDRAGELFF,TGTGCCAGCAGCTTAGATCGGGCCGGGGAGCTGTTTTTT
TRBD2,TRBV5-1,.,TRBJ2-1,CASSPLAGEWNEQFF,TGCGCCAGCAGCCCCCTAGCGGGAGAGTGGAATGAGCAGTTCTTC
TRBD2,TRBV7-2,.,TRBJ2-3,CASSFYSGTDTQYF,TGTGCCAGCAGCTTCTATAGCGGGACAGATACGCAGTATTTT
TRBD1,TRBV7-3,.,TRBJ2-2,CASSPTTGGHTGELFF,TGTGCCAGCAGCCCTACGACAGGGGGCCACACCGGGGAGCTGTTTTTT
.,TRBV30,few,TRBJ1-3,CAWSVSSSGNTIYF,TGTGCCTGGAGTGTATCCAGCTCTGGAAACACCATATATTTT
.,TRBV11-2,.,TRBJ1-1,CASSPRQKMNTEAFF,TGTGCCAGCAGCCCCCGACAGAAAATGAACACTGAAGCTTTCTTT
.,TRBV3-1/TRBV3-2,.,TRBJ1-5,CASSPQGSPTQPQHF,TGTGCCAGCAGCCCGCAGGGGTCCCCCACTCAGCCCCAGCATTTT
TRBD2,TRBV10-3,.,TRBJ2-3,CAIRPLAGSTDTQYF,TGTGCCATCAGGCCACTAGCGGGCAGCACAGATACGCAGTATTTT
.,TRBV28,.,TRBJ1-1,CASSLPHSPEAFF,TGTGCCAGCAGTTTACCCCACAGTCCAGAAGCTTTCTTT
.,TRBV5-4,once,TRBJ1-4,CASSLEGGVDEKLFF,TGTGCCAGCAGCTTGGAAGGGGGGGTTGACGAAAAACTGTTTTTT
.,TRBV7-9,.,TRBJ2-5,CASSNYRDAETQYF,TGTGCCAGCAGCAACTACAGGGACGCGGAGACCCAGTACTTC
.,TRBV29-1,few,TRBJ2-5,CSVVASWETQYF,TGCAGCGTTGTCGCTAGCTGGGAGACCCAGTACTTC
.,TRBV11-2,.,TRBJ2-3,CASSLEWGSTDTQYF,TGTGCCAGCAGCCTGGAATGGGGAAGCACAGATACGCAGTATTTT
.,TRBV4-2,once,TRBJ2-1,CASSQPTSADTNEQFF,TGTGCCAGCAGCCAACCGACATCCGCGGATACCAATGAGCAGTTCTTC